Listed below are T cell receptor beta chains from one sample, sequenced in a study of blood T cell repertoires in COVID-19. The table came from immunoSEQ multiplex PCR; TCRdb's copy has only in-frame clones and leaves some out. The table includes 190,000 or so clones, about nine tenths detected once. Material for sequencing was peripheral blood. The receptor source for this set is a woman in her 70s with acute or convalescent COVID-19. Both conserved end residues are part of each CDR3. Fields, in order: clone size, J gene, D gene, V gene, CDR3 length, CDR3 DNA, CDR3 protein. A D gene is named only where the DNA matches it firmly. The size of a clone is reported for some rows only, either as once, few or many, or as a class for expanded clones.

>-|TRBJ1-2|-|TRBV19|16
TGTGCCAGTACTAGCCATCCGGGACAAGTAAACTATGGCTACACCTTC
CASTSHPGQVNYGYTF
>-|TRBJ1-5|-|TRBV27|14
TGTGCCAGCAGCCTCCGGGGTGAGGGTCAGCCCCAGCATTTT
CASSLRGEGQPQHF
>-|TRBJ1-6|TRBD1|TRBV2|16
TGTGCCAGCAGTAGACCCGGGACAGGGTATAATTCACCCCTCCACTTT
CASSRPGTGYNSPLHF
>-|TRBJ2-1|-|TRBV11-2|14
TGTGCCAGCAGCTATACCAGCTCCTACAATGAGCAGTTCTTC
CASSYTSSYNEQFF
>once|TRBJ1-1|-|TRBV21-1|13
TGTGCCAGCGGGTCCCCAGGGTGCACTGAAGCTTTCTTT
CASGSPGCTEAFF
>-|TRBJ1-4|TRBD1|TRBV7-9|17
TGTGCCAGCAGCTTAAAACTCGGGACAGGGGATAATGAAAAACTGTTTTTT
CASSLKLGTGDNEKLFF
>-|TRBJ1-4|-|TRBV2|13
TGTGCCAGCAGTGGGAACAGGGCGGAAAAACTGTTTTTT
CASSGNRAEKLFF
>-|TRBJ1-1|TRBD1|TRBV28|17
TGTGCCAGCAGTTTTCCCACCCAGGGACAGGGAAACACTGAAGCTTTCTTT
CASSFPTQGQGNTEAFF
>-|TRBJ2-2|TRBD1|TRBV2|16
TGTGCCAGCAGTCTAGGACAGGGGATGAACACCGGGGAGCTGTTTTTT
CASSLGQGMNTGELFF
>-|TRBJ1-6|-|TRBV5-1|16
TGCGCCAGCAGCTTCGAACAGTCCTCTGCTTATTCACCCCTCCACTTT
CASSFEQSSAYSPLHF
>-|TRBJ1-2|-|TRBV5-4|14
TGTGCCAGCAGCTTGGCCTTTTTAGAGGCTCCTCTAGACTTC
CASSLAFLEAPLDF
>-|TRBJ1-6|-|TRBV7-2|15
TGTGCCAGCACCCGACAGGTCGTACTTAATTCACCCCTCCACTTT
CASTRQVVLNSPLHF
>-|TRBJ2-7|TRBD1|TRBV19|12
TGTGCCAGTAGTAAGACAGGGCACGAGCAGTACTTC
CASSKTGHEQYF
>-|TRBJ2-1|TRBD2|TRBV27|19
TGTGCCAGCAGTTACTCCCGGCAGGGGCGAGCGGGAGTCTACAATGAGCAGTTCTTC
CASSYSRQGRAGVYNEQFF
>-|TRBJ2-7|-|TRBV19|13
TGTGCCAGTAGTTGGCAGTTAGCGGACGAGCAGTACTTC
CASSWQLADEQYF
>-|TRBJ1-1|TRBD1|TRBV29-1|14
TGCAGCGCCCGGACAGGGACCCTGAACACTGAAGCTTTCTTT
CSARTGTLNTEAFF
>-|TRBJ2-6|-|TRBV7-2|16
TGTGCCAGCAGCTCGCAGGGAAGGTCCGGGGCCAACGTCCTGACTTTC
CASSSQGRSGANVLTF
>-|TRBJ2-5|TRBD1|TRBV11-1|15
TGTGCCAGCAGTAACCGGGACAGGGCTTCGGAGACCCAGTACTTC
CASSNRDRASETQYF
>-|TRBJ2-2|TRBD2|TRBV11-3|16
TGTGCCAGCAGCTATGAGGCACTAGCGGGCACCGGGGAGCTGTTTTTT
CASSYEALAGTGELFF
>-|TRBJ1-1|-|TRBV7-9|13
TGTGCCAGCACCCTCCGGGGGGGAACTGAAGCTTTCTTT
CASTLRGGTEAFF
>-|TRBJ2-5|-|TRBV3-1/TRBV3-2|14
TGTGCCAGCAGCCAATCCGACAGGAGGGAGACCCAGTACTTC
CASSQSDRRETQYF
>-|TRBJ2-1|TRBD2|TRBV18|16
TGTGCCAGCTCACCAGATATGAAAGCGGGGGGCCACTCCTTGTTCTTC
CASSPDMKAGGHSLFF
>-|TRBJ1-1|TRBD1|TRBV19|16
TGTGCCAGTAGTATTCGGACAGGGGCCCCGAACACTGAAGCTTTCTTT
CASSIRTGAPNTEAFF